The 7 T cell receptor beta chains below all came from one sample that was sequenced in a study of blood T cells in healthy people across ages. A second PCR of 7 to 11 cycles used a sample-barcoded 5' primer and a J-beta primer mix. TCRdb re-derived calls from the 5' RACE reads in MiXCR, one entry per CDR3 protein. The table shows 1.5 million or so distinct CDR3 sequences, with 35% to 45% occurring only once. The sample was blood. The source is a woman between 18 and 30 years old in good health.

This clonotype has just one count. The chain recombines TRBV27 with TRBJ1-3; no firm D call. Trimming removed 6 bases from V and 0 bases from J, with 12 bases in between. CDR3 length equals 15 residues. CDR1 and CDR2 (germline): MNHEY, SMNVEV (reference sequence). The CDR3 region has the DNA TGTGCCAGCAGGTTTTTGATGTGCTCTGGAAACACCATATATTTT. Encoded protein: CASRFLMCSGNTIYF.

The CDR3 region has the DNA TGTGCCAGCAGTCACCGCGACAGGGGGCGGGACGAGCAGTACTTC. Its translation is CASSHRDRGRDEQYF. J is TRBJ2-5 and V is TRBV6-2 or TRBV6-3; 10 bases map to TRBD1. The DNA end is a closer match to TRBJ2-7, so the J assignment may be wrong. Germline assignment: CDR1 MNHEY and CDR2 SVGEGT. CDR3 length: 15 residues.

The rearrangement joins TRBV7-3 to TRBJ2-4; unclear D gene. The assigned J gene may be wrong: the sequence end matches TRBJ2-7 better. The length of the CDR3 is 14 residues. Germline values: CDR1 SGHTA, CDR2 FQGTGA. CDR3: CASRRATASYEQYF. The CDR3 nucleotides are TGTGCCAGCCGGCGTGCGACGGCTTCTTACGAGCAGTACTTC.

This clonotype came up a few times. The chain couples TRBV20-1 to TRBJ2-1; 7 bases fit TRBD2. V dropped 0 bases and J dropped 6; count of bases not matched to a gene: 8. The CDR3 runs to 15 residues. Germline V CDR1 and CDR2: DFQATT, SNEGSKA (reference sequence). The CDR3 region is CSARDWAGDGNEQFF. The CDR3 region has the DNA TGCAGTGCTAGAGATTGGGCGGGAGATGGCAATGAGCAGTTCTTC.

This clonotype was seen only a few times. The chain is built from TRBV2 and TRBJ1-2; D might be TRBD1 (5 bases). V shed 8 bases and J shed 6 bases, with 13 bases lying between them. CDR3 length: 12 amino acids. Germline loops: CDR1 SNHLY, CDR2 FYNNEI. The CDR3 DNA follows: TGTGCCAGCTATTCGGGGCGCGATGGCTACACCTTC. Protein product: CASYSGRDGYTF.

This clonotype was observed a few times. The chain combines TRBV4-1 with TRBJ2-7, with D possibly matching TRBD1 (6 bases). V dropped 3 bases and J dropped 2 bases, with 23 bases sitting between them. CDR3 length: 18 amino acids. The V gene's germline CDR1 is MGHRA and CDR2 YSYEKL. In nucleotides, the CDR3 is TGCGCCAGCAGCCATGTTAGCCAGGGATGGGGGCCTACCTACGAGCAGTACTTC. It codes for CASSHVSQGWGPTYEQYF.

The CDR3, as DNA: TGTGCCAGCAGTTTCTGGACAGGGGAACCCGTTGAAGAGACCCAGTACTTC. Encoded protein: CASSFWTGEPVEETQYF. This rearrangement joins TRBV12-3 or TRBV12-4 to TRBJ2-5, with TRBD1 identical over 9 bases. The CDR3 length is 17 residues. With V trimmed by 3 bases and J by 3 bases, 11 bases remained unmatched.